The rows below give T cell receptor beta chains drawn from one sample of a study of T cell responses to AZD1222 COVID-19 vaccine. Sequenced by immunoSEQ multiplex PCR; TCRdb stores in-frame clones only, minus some. In the table there are 95,000 to 150,000 clones, approximately 92% of which are singletons. Sequencing was performed on peripheral blood, taken on day 0 of AZD1222 vaccination. The receptors were gathered from an adult in good health. Each CDR3 is given with its conserved first and last residue. Each record gives: clone size, J gene, V gene, D gene, CDR3 DNA, CDR3 protein. The D gene is left open where the match is weak. Clone size is stated in some rows and not others, as once, few, many or a class when expanded.

>-|TRBJ1-4|TRBV6-6|-
TGTGCCAGCAGTTACTCGTTAGGGGAAAAACTGTTTTTT
CASSYSLGEKLFF
>-|TRBJ2-5|TRBV10-3|TRBD2
TGTGCCATCTTATTAGCGGGGGGGCCCTCAAAAGAGACCCAGTACTTC
CAILLAGGPSKETQYF
>-|TRBJ2-3|TRBV2|-
TGTGCCAGCAGTGGGGCCCGACCCGGTACGCAGTATTTT
CASSGARPGTQYF
>-|TRBJ1-6|TRBV28|-
TGTGCCAGCAGTTCGCTAGGAGGGGGAGGCATAGGAGGGTATAATTCACCCCTCCACTTT
CASSSLGGGGIGGYNSPLHF
>-|TRBJ2-6|TRBV2|TRBD1
TGTGCCAGCCTGGACAGGGGGACGTCTGGGGCCAACGTCCTGACTTTC
CASLDRGTSGANVLTF
>-|TRBJ2-7|TRBV19|-
TGTGCCAGTAGTATAACCCGGGACCACTACGAGCAGTACTTC
CASSITRDHYEQYF
>-|TRBJ1-2|TRBV7-9|TRBD1
TGTGCCAGCAGCTTAGATCGCTGGGACAGGGGGGCCTATGGCTACACCTTC
CASSLDRWDRGAYGYTF
>-|TRBJ1-2|TRBV7-2|TRBD1
TGTGCCAGCAGCGGGGACAGGGGGGTCAGCACCTTC
CASSGDRGVSTF
>-|TRBJ1-5|TRBV19|-
TGTGCCAGTAGTATAGATTGGGGGGACCGGGACAGCAATCAGCCCCAGCATTTT
CASSIDWGDRDSNQPQHF
>-|TRBJ2-3|TRBV6-2/TRBV6-3|-
TGTGCCAGCAGTCGGACGCCAGATACGCAGTATTTT
CASSRTPDTQYF
>-|TRBJ2-1|TRBV5-1|-
TGCGCCAGCAGCTTGGCCGAGGTGTACAATGAGCAGTTCTTC
CASSLAEVYNEQFF
>-|TRBJ1-1|TRBV9|-
TGTGCCAGCAGCCCATACAGGGATATCACTGAAGCTTTCTTT
CASSPYRDITEAFF
>-|TRBJ2-7|TRBV7-8|-
TGTGCCAGCAGCTTAGCGATGACCTACGAGCAGTACTTC
CASSLAMTYEQYF
>-|TRBJ1-5|TRBV6-2/TRBV6-3|TRBD1
TGTGCCAGCAGCCACCAGGACAGGTACGGCAATCAGCCCCAGCATTTT
CASSHQDRYGNQPQHF
>medium-sized|TRBJ1-2|TRBV28|-
TGTGCCAGCAGTCGAACAGGGATGGCTGGCTACACCTTC
CASSRTGMAGYTF
>-|TRBJ1-2|TRBV27|-
TGTGCCAGCAGTCGGACGAGCAACTATGGCTACACCTTC
CASSRTSNYGYTF
>-|TRBJ2-7|TRBV11-2|-
TGTGCCAGCAGCTTTAGGTTGTACGAGCAGTACTTC
CASSFRLYEQYF
>-|TRBJ1-2|TRBV10-3|-
TGTGCCATCAGTGAGACGTTGGGCTACACCTTC
CAISETLGYTF
>-|TRBJ1-1|TRBV5-6|-
TGTGCCAGCAGACCCGGGGGCCCCATGGGCACTGAAGCTTTCTTT
CASRPGGPMGTEAFF
>-|TRBJ1-1|TRBV28|-
TGTGCCAGCAGTACCCACGGAGGTAACACTGAAGCTTTCTTT
CASSTHGGNTEAFF
>-|TRBJ2-7|TRBV18|TRBD1
TGTGCCAGCTCACTATTGGACAGGGTCAACGAGCAGTACTTC
CASSLLDRVNEQYF
>-|TRBJ1-2|TRBV2|-
TGTGCCAGCAGTGACCGGTGGGAAGGCTATGGCTACACCTTC
CASSDRWEGYGYTF
>-|TRBJ1-2|TRBV27|-
TGTGCCAGCAGTTTAGGGGGCAGACCCTATGGCTACACCTTC
CASSLGGRPYGYTF
>once|TRBJ1-5|TRBV20-1|-
TGCAGTGCTAGTACAGGCCCGAGCAATCAGCCCCAGCATTTT
CSASTGPSNQPQHF
>-|TRBJ1-2|TRBV29-1|TRBD1
TGCAGCGCCTGGACAGGGACGGGATATGGCTACACCTTC
CSAWTGTGYGYTF
>-|TRBJ2-7|TRBV7-8|TRBD1
TGTGCCAGCAGCTTACGCCGGGACAGGGCCTACGAGCAGTACTTC
CASSLRRDRAYEQYF
>-|TRBJ1-2|TRBV4-1|-
TGCGCCAGCAGCCAAATAGGCAGGGAAGGGTATGGCTACACCTTC
CASSQIGREGYGYTF
>-|TRBJ2-7|TRBV5-6|-
TGTGCCAGCAGCTTGGGACCCCTCCCCCTTTACGAGCAGTACTTC
CASSLGPLPLYEQYF
>-|TRBJ1-5|TRBV7-9|-
TGTGCCAGCAGCAAGGGCGGTCAGCCCCAGCATTTT
CASSKGGQPQHF
>-|TRBJ1-4|TRBV27|-
TGTGCCAGCAGCCCTGCAACTAATGAAAAACTGTTTTTT
CASSPATNEKLFF
>-|TRBJ2-7|TRBV7-9|TRBD1
TGTGCCAGCAGCTTACCCCGACAGGGTGGTTACGAGCAGTACTTC
CASSLPRQGGYEQYF
>once|TRBJ2-1|TRBV4-2|TRBD2
TGTGCCAGCAGCCGGGAGACTAGCGGGGGTTCAGGTTACAATGAGCAGTTCTTC
CASSRETSGGSGYNEQFF
>-|TRBJ2-5|TRBV28|-
TGTGCCAGCAGTGCCAAAGTCCGGGACCTACCCCTCCAAGAGACCCAGTACTTC
CASSAKVRDLPLQETQYF
>-|TRBJ1-4|TRBV3-1/TRBV3-2|-
TGTGCCAGCAGCCTCAGCAATGAAAAACTGTTTTTT
CASSLSNEKLFF
>-|TRBJ1-2|TRBV7-8|-
TGTGCCAGCAGCTTAGTGAGTGGAGGGCTGGGGAACTATGGCTACACCTTC
CASSLVSGGLGNYGYTF
>-|TRBJ2-7|TRBV2|-
TGTGCCAGCCTCAAAATTGAACAGGGTCCCTACGAGCAGTACTTC
CASLKIEQGPYEQYF
>-|TRBJ2-1|TRBV24-1|-
TGTGCCACCAGTGCCGGCCCAAATGAGCAGTTCTTC
CATSAGPNEQFF
>-|TRBJ2-5|TRBV7-3|TRBD1
TGTGCCAGCAGCTTAACGGGACAGGGTGGGGAGACCCAGTACTTC
CASSLTGQGGETQYF
>-|TRBJ1-5|TRBV19|TRBD1
TGTGCCAGTAGTATCACCTGGGACAGGGGGCGTCAGCCCCAGCATTTT
CASSITWDRGRQPQHF
>-|TRBJ2-5|TRBV5-1|-
TGCGCCAGCAGCTCCCAAACGCCAAACGTAGCCTATCAAGAGACCCAGTACTTC
CASSSQTPNVAYQETQYF
>-|TRBJ2-5|TRBV10-1|-
TGCGCCAGCAGTGACAGGGCACACCAAGAGACCCAGTACTTC
CASSDRAHQETQYF
>-|TRBJ1-1|TRBV4-3|-
TGCGCCAGCAGCCAAGTAAAGAACACTGAAGCTTTCTTT
CASSQVKNTEAFF
>-|TRBJ2-2|TRBV27|-
TGTGCCAGCAGGGCGTGGACCAACACCGGGGAGCTGTTTTTT
CASRAWTNTGELFF
>-|TRBJ1-2|TRBV28|TRBD1
TGTGCCAGCAGTTCCGGACAGGCTTTTAACTATGGCTACACCTTC
CASSSGQAFNYGYTF
>-|TRBJ1-4|TRBV7-2|-
TGTGCCAGCAGCCCGGGACCCTACCTTAATGAAAAACTGTTTTTT
CASSPGPYLNEKLFF
>-|TRBJ2-7|TRBV6-5|-
TGTGCCAGCAGCACCCGAGCAAGCTACGAGCAGTACTTC
CASSTRASYEQYF
>-|TRBJ2-7|TRBV28|TRBD1
TGTGCCAGCAGGCCAATAAGACAGGGCTACGAGCAGTACTTC
CASRPIRQGYEQYF
>-|TRBJ1-1|TRBV6-2/TRBV6-3|-
TGTGCCAGCAGTCACTCGGAGACGCAGAACCAAGCTTTCTTT
CASSHSETQNQAFF
>few|TRBJ2-1|TRBV7-2|-
TGTGCCAGCAGCTTTGGACACCCGGACTACAATGAGCAGTTCTTC
CASSFGHPDYNEQFF
>few|TRBJ1-1|TRBV28|-
TGTGCCAGCAGGGAGGGGCGCACTGAAGCTTTCTTT
CASREGRTEAFF
>-|TRBJ1-5|TRBV4-1|TRBD1
TGCGCCAGCAGCCAAGATATCGGCAGGGGGCGCAGCAATCAGCCCCAGCATTTT
CASSQDIGRGRSNQPQHF
>-|TRBJ1-2|TRBV5-1|-
TGCGCCAGCAGCTTGGAACGCCCCTCCTATGGCTACACCTTC
CASSLERPSYGYTF
>-|TRBJ2-1|TRBV7-9|-
TGTGCCAGCAGGGCCTTCTACAATGAGCAGTTCTTC
CASRAFYNEQFF
>-|TRBJ2-3|TRBV28|TRBD1
TGTGCCAGCAGTTTATTGCAAGGGACAGGGGCCGGGGGCACAGATACGCAGTATTTT
CASSLLQGTGAGGTDTQYF
>once|TRBJ2-7|TRBV19|TRBD2
TGTGCCAGTAGTAGTCCGGGAGGGTACTACGAGCAGTACTTC
CASSSPGGYYEQYF
>-|TRBJ1-2|TRBV29-1|TRBD1
TGCAGCGTTGCCCCGAGGTTACAGGGGGTTAACTATGGCTACACCTTC
CSVAPRLQGVNYGYTF
>-|TRBJ1-1|TRBV10-3|-
TGTGCCATCAGTGATAGTGGGGGTACAGCTGAAGCTTTCTTT
CAISDSGGTAEAFF